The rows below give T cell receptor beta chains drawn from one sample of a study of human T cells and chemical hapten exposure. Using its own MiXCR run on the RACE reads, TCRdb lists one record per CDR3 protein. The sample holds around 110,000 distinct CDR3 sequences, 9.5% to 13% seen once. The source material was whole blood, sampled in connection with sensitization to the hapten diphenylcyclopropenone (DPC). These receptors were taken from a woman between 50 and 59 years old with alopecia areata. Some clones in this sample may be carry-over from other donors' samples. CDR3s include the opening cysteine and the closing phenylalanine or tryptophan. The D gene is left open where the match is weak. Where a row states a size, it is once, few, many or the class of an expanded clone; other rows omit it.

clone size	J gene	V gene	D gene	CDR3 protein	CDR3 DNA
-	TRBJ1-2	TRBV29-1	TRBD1	CSVGQGDYGYTF	TGCAGCGTTGGACAGGGGGACTATGGCTACACCTTC
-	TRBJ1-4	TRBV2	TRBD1	CASTGQGVEKLFF	TGTGCCAGCACGGGACAGGGGGTTGAAAAACTGTTTTTT
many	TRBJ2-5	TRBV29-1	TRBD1	CSTRPGQGVTQYF	TGCAGCACCAGACCCGGACAGGGGGTGACCCAGTACTTC
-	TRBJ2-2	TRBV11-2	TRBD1	CASSPRLGQNMRELFF	TGTGCCAGCAGCCCGAGGCTGGGACAGAACATGAGGGAGCTGTTTTTT
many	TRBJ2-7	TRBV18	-	CASSLSGGSSYEQYF	TGTGCCAGCTCACTAAGCGGAGGGAGCTCCTACGAGCAGTACTTC
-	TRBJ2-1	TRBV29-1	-	CSVARSGLGDEQFF	TGCAGCGTTGCCCGCTCCGGCCTAGGGGATGAGCAGTTCTTC
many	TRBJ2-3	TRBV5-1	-	CATSPGTGSRTDTQYF	TGCGCCACTTCCCCAGGAACGGGGAGCCGCACAGATACGCAGTATTTT
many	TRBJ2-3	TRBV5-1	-	CASSLGDGDTQYF	TGCGCCAGCAGCTTGGGCGATGGAGATACGCAGTATTTT
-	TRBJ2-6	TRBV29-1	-	CSVGAVRAGANVLTF	TGCAGCGTTGGGGCTGTGAGGGCTGGGGCCAACGTCCTGACTTTC
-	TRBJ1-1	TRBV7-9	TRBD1	CASSLAIQGTEAFF	TGTGCCAGCAGCTTAGCCATACAGGGGACTGAAGCTTTCTTT
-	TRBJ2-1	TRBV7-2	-	CASSRLVSRATYNEQFF	TGTGCCAGCAGCAGACTAGTCTCTAGAGCTACCTACAATGAGCAGTTCTTC
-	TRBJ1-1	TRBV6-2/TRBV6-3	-	CASSYSTTEAFF	TGTGCCAGCAGTTACTCGACCACTGAAGCTTTCTTT
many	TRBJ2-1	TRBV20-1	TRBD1	CSATRGDRGGNEQFF	TGCAGTGCCACTCGGGGGGACAGGGGAGGCAATGAGCAGTTCTTC
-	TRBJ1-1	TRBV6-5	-	CATLAVGTKAFF	TGTGCCACCCTCGCCGTAGGCACCAAAGCTTTCTTT
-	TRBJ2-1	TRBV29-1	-	CSVGASNNEQFF	TGCAGCGTTGGGGCTAGCAACAATGAGCAGTTCTTC
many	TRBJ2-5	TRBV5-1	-	CASSLSQETQYF	TGCGCCAGCAGCCTATCCCAAGAGACCCAGTACTTC
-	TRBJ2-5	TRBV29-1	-	CSVHRGGETQYF	TGCAGCGTTCACCGGGGCGGCGAGACCCAGTACTTC
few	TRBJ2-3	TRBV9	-	CASSVGIRTVSTDTQYF	TGTGCCAGCAGCGTGGGGATAAGGACAGTTAGCACAGATACGCAGTATTTT
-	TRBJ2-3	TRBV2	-	CASRIGLSGTDTQYF	TGTGCCAGCAGGATTGGCTTGAGCGGCACAGATACGCAGTATTTT
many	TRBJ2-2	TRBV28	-	CASSFVNTGELFF	TGTGCCAGCAGTTTCGTGAACACCGGGGAGCTGTTTTTT
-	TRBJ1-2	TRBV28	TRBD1	CATQRTGKDGYTF	TGTGCCACCCAACGGACAGGAAAAGATGGCTACACCTTC
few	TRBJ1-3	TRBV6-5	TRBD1	CASRGTASSGNTIYF	TGTGCCAGCAGGGGGACAGCCAGCTCTGGAAACACCATATATTTT